Listed below are T cell receptor beta chains from one sample, sequenced in a study of blood T cell repertoires in COVID-19. Libraries were prepared by immunoSEQ multiplex PCR; TCRdb keeps only in-frame clonotypes and omits some of them. The sample records some 300,000 clones, around 81% being singletons. The sample consisted of peripheral blood. The receptors originated from a woman in her fifties or sixties with active or convalescent COVID-19. Both conserved end residues are part of each CDR3. A D gene is named only where the DNA matches it firmly. The size of a clone is reported for some rows only, either as once, few or many, or as a class for expanded clones.

v_gene: TRBV9
abundance: NA
d_gene: TRBD2
j_gene: TRBJ2-2
CDR3nt: TGTGCCAGCAGCCCCCGGGACCCAGCGGGGCACACCGGGGAGCTGTTTTTT
CDR3aa: CASSPRDPAGHTGELFF

v_gene: TRBV5-4
abundance: NA
d_gene: TRBD1
j_gene: TRBJ2-7
CDR3nt: TGTGCCAGCCGTCGGGACAGCTACGAGCAGTACTTC
CDR3aa: CASRRDSYEQYF

v_gene: TRBV6-4
abundance: NA
d_gene: TRBD1
j_gene: TRBJ1-5
CDR3nt: TGTGCCAGCAGTGACTCGCAGGGGGCCGGGCAGCCCCAGCATTTT
CDR3aa: CASSDSQGAGQPQHF

v_gene: TRBV19
abundance: once
d_gene: TRBD2
j_gene: TRBJ2-3
CDR3nt: TGTGCCAGCCGGGCGACTAGCGGGAGTGATACGCAGTATTTT
CDR3aa: CASRATSGSDTQYF

v_gene: TRBV7-9
abundance: NA
d_gene: TRBD1
j_gene: TRBJ2-7
CDR3nt: TGTGCCAGCAGCCCTACTCGACAGGGCCGATCCTACGAGCAGTACTTC
CDR3aa: CASSPTRQGRSYEQYF

v_gene: TRBV27
abundance: once
d_gene: NA
j_gene: TRBJ1-1
CDR3nt: TGTGCCAGCAGACGTGGCCCTGCTGAAGCTTTCTTT
CDR3aa: CASRRGPAEAFF

v_gene: TRBV5-1
abundance: NA
d_gene: TRBD2
j_gene: TRBJ2-7
CDR3nt: TGCGCCAGCAGCTTGACTAGCGGGGGAACCTACGAGCAGTACTTC
CDR3aa: CASSLTSGGTYEQYF

v_gene: TRBV5-8
abundance: NA
d_gene: NA
j_gene: TRBJ2-3
CDR3nt: TGTGCCAGCAGCTTGCTGGCGGGACAGTTTCAAAAGACGCAGTATTTT
CDR3aa: CASSLLAGQFQKTQYF

v_gene: TRBV2
abundance: NA
d_gene: TRBD1
j_gene: TRBJ1-2
CDR3nt: TGTGCCAGCAGGGATGACAGGGTGTATGGCTACACCTTC
CDR3aa: CASRDDRVYGYTF

v_gene: TRBV4-2
abundance: NA
d_gene: NA
j_gene: TRBJ2-5
CDR3nt: TGTGCCAGCAGCCAAGATCTCCGGAGGCATGAGACCCAGTACTTC
CDR3aa: CASSQDLRRHETQYF